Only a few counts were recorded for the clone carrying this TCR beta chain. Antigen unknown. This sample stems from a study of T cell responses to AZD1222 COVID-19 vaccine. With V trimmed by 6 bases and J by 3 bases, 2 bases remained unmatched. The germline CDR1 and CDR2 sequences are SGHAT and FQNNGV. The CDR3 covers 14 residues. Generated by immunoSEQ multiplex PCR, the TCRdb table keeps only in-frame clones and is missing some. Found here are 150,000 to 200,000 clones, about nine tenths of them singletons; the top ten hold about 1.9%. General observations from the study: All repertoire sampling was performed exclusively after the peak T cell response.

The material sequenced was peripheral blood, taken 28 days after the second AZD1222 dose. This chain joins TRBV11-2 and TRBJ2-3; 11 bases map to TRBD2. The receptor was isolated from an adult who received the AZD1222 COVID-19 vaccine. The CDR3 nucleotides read TGTGCCAGCAGAACTAGCGGGGGTACAGATACGCAGTATTTT. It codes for CASRTSGGTDTQYF.